The 27 T cell receptor beta chains presented below share a single source sample, sequenced in a study of cytomegalovirus exposure and HLA in healthy donors. Vbeta (60) and Jbeta (13) primers were used in the PCR. Assay used: immunoSEQ multiplex PCR; TCRdb lists only in-frame clones, some missing. The table records 100,000 or so clones, over 65% of them present only once. Source material: PBMCs. These receptors all come from a human donor in good health.

This clone was detected only a few times. This chain links TRBV7-9 with TRBJ1-4; D not certain. Trimming removed 7 bases at V and 2 bases at J, with 11 bases between. The length of the CDR3 is 14 residues. Germline CDR1 SEHNR, CDR2 FQNEAQ (reference sequence). This chain's CDR3 is CASTWVGTNEKLFF. DNA of the CDR3: TGTGCCAGCACCTGGGTGGGCACTAATGAAAAACTGTTTTTT.

The chain combines TRBV9 with TRBJ1-4; maybe TRBD1 (5 bases). V shed 3 bases and J shed 3 bases, with 15 bases lying between them. Germline assignment: CDR1 SGDLS and CDR2 YYNGEE. The CDR3 contains 16 residues. CDR3 protein: CASSGRSGVSNEKLFF. CDR3 DNA sequence: TGTGCCAGCAGCGGCCGATCGGGGGTGTCTAATGAAAAACTGTTTTTT.

This clone was detected only once. This chain joins TRBV27 and TRBJ2-7; D might be TRBD2 (5 bases). Germline-derived CDR1 and CDR2 are MNHEY and SMNVEV (reference sequence). With 0 bases removed from V and 5 bases from J, the gap between germline ends came to 11 bases. There are 14 residues in the CDR3. The CDR3 bases are TGTGCCAGCAGTTTATCTCGGGGATCGGACGAGCAGTACTTC. Its protein is CASSLSRGSDEQYF.

V usage is TRBV5-1 and J usage is TRBJ2-7; D is undetermined. The CDR3 spans 14 residues. The V end was cut by 3 bases, the J end by 4 bases, with 14 bases between. CDR1 SGHRS and CDR2 YFSETQ come from the germline V gene. The CDR3 coding sequence is TGCGCCAGCAGCTACCTAGAAACTACTTACGAGCAGTACTTC. The encoded protein is CASSYLETTYEQYF.

The rearrangement joins TRBV28 to TRBJ1-1, with unresolved D. Trimming shortened V by 7 bases and J by 9 bases, and 18 bases separated the two germline ends. The germline V gene encodes CDR1 MDHEN and CDR2 SYDVKM. This CDR3 has 13 amino acids. The CDR3 DNA is TGTGCCAGCACGTCGAACCCAACGGGGAAAGCTTTCTTT. It codes for CASTSNPTGKAFF.

The rearrangement joins TRBV2 to TRBJ2-1; maybe TRBD1 (5 bases). The germline V gene encodes CDR1 SNHLY and CDR2 FYNNEI. The CDR3 contains 15 residues. V dropped 6 bases and J dropped 1 base, with 13 bases sitting between them. The CDR3 loop is CASRQQDLSYNEQFF. In DNA, the CDR3 is TGTGCCAGCAGACAACAGGATTTGTCCTACAATGAGCAGTTCTTC.

This clone was recorded only once. The V and J genes are TRBV14 and TRBJ2-7, with D possibly matching TRBD1 (5 bases). The length of the CDR3 is 16 residues. The V gene lost 1 base and the J gene lost 0 bases, with 13 bases spanning the gap. CDR1 and CDR2 (germline): SGHDN, FVKESK. The CDR3 DNA sequence: TGTGCCAGCAGCCAAGCCTTCTCGACAGCCTCCTACGAGCAGTACTTC. Translation gives CASSQAFSTASYEQYF. The full variable domain, completed using reference TRBV14 and TRBJ2-7, is EAGVTQFPSHSVIEKGQTVTLRCDPISGHDNLYWYRRVMGKEIKFLLHFVKESKQDESGMPNNRFLAERTGGTYSTLKVQPAELEDSGVYFCASSQAFSTASYEQYFGPGTRLTVT.

This clone was counted only a few times. In nucleotides, the CDR3 is TGTGCCAGCGGGGACAGCCATAATTCACCCCTCCACTTT. It is translated as CASGDSHNSPLHF. The V gene is TRBV9, the J gene TRBJ1-6; 7 bases match TRBD1. V was pared by 7 bases and J by 5 bases, with 3 bases of the junction left unmatched. The germline CDR1 and CDR2 sequences are SGDLS and YYNGEE. CDR3 length: 13 amino acids.

On this clone itself: Other DNA sequences within the sample encode an identical CDR3. This chain links TRBV27 with TRBJ1-1; the D gene is possibly TRBD1 (6 bases). This CDR3 comprises 14 residues. Per germline, CDR1 MNHEY and CDR2 SMNVEV (reference sequence). Trimming pared 6 bases from V and 4 bases from J, leaving 15 bases between. The CDR3 region is CASSFLTGGTEAFF. The DNA for the CDR3 is TGTGCCAGCAGCTTCCTGACAGGCGGCACTGAAGCTTTCTTT.

The chain recombines TRBV29-1 with TRBJ2-5, with D tentatively TRBD1 (5 bases). Germline CDR1 reads SQVTM; CDR2 reads ANQGSEA. The CDR3 is 14 amino acids. Trimming pared 0 bases from V and 5 bases from J, leaving 13 bases between. The CDR3 DNA follows: TGCAGCGTTGAAGATCGGTGGGGCAGGGAGACCCAGTACTTC. As protein: CSVEDRWGRETQYF. Full variable domain (remainder filled in from reference TRBV29-1 and TRBJ2-5): SAVISQKPSRDICQRGTSLTIQCQVDSQVTMMFWYRQQPGQSLTLIATANQGSEATYESGFVIDKFPISRPNLTFSTLTVSNMSPEDSSIYLCSVEDRWGRETQYFGPGTRLLVL.

The V call is TRBV11-3, the J call TRBJ2-5; TRBD1 might be the D (6 bases). Trimming removed 5 bases at V and 2 bases at J, with 12 bases between. The CDR3 totals 14 residues. CDR1 and CDR2 (germline): SGHNT, YENEEA. CDR3 loop: CASSGGQTQETQYF. The CDR3 region has the DNA TGTGCCAGCAGCGGGGGACAAACACAAGAGACCCAGTACTTC.

This clone is a singleton in its sample. The genes are TRBV27 and TRBJ2-7, with D possibly TRBD2 on 6 matching bases. This CDR3 has 11 residues. Germline loops: CDR1 MNHEY, CDR2 SMNVEV (reference sequence). V was trimmed by 11 bases and J by 5 bases, leaving 13 bases between them. The CDR3 region is CASGDFHEQYF. DNA for the CDR3: TGTGCCTCCGGGGACTTCCACGAGCAGTACTTC.

This clone was detected once. The chain carries TRBV7-2 and TRBJ2-5, with 14 nucleotides matching TRBD2. The CDR3 is 15 amino acids. Unmatched junction bases numbered 6, after V lost 3 bases and J lost 9 bases. Germline CDR1 reads SGHTA; CDR2 reads FQGNSA. Here the CDR3 reads CASSFGLAGGIPQYF. The CDR3 bases are TGTGCCAGCAGCTTCGGACTAGCGGGGGGAATCCCCCAGTACTTC.

The rearrangement joins TRBV11-2 to TRBJ1-1; D is possibly TRBD1 (5 bases). The CDR3 extends over 14 amino acids. Looked up from germline, CDR1 is SGHAT and CDR2 is FQNNGV. Trimming removed 7 bases from V and 4 bases from J, with 16 bases in between. Here the CDR3 DNA reads TGTGCCAGCACCCCCAATCGGGGGGGCACTGAAGCTTTCTTT. This gives the protein CASTPNRGGTEAFF. Complete variable domain (other parts from reference TRBV11-2 and TRBJ1-1): EAGVAQSPRYKIIEKRQSVAFWCNPISGHATLYWYQQILGQGPKLLIQFQNNGVVDDSQLPKDRFSAERLKGVDSTLKIQPAKLEDSAVYLCASTPNRGGTEAFFGQGTRLTVV.

This clone has only a few counts. V is TRBV29-1 and J is TRBJ2-1, with 9 bases aligning to TRBD2. This CDR3 region has 14 residues. Per the germline V gene, CDR1 is SQVTM and CDR2 is ANQGSEA. J was trimmed by 7 bases and V by 5 bases; bases with no gene match: 9. This CDR3 is CSVHGTSLRNEQFF. The CDR3 coding sequence is TGCAGCGTTCACGGGACTAGCTTAAGGAATGAGCAGTTCTTC.

The gene calls are TRBV19 and TRBJ2-5, with 8 bases lining up with TRBD1. The CDR3 has 13 residues. Germline V gives CDR1 LNHDA, CDR2 SQIVND (reference sequence). The ends lost 1 base at V and 5 bases at J; junction bases unmatched: 0. Here the CDR3 DNA reads TGTGCCAGTAGTATAGGGACAGGGGAGACCCAGTACTTC. Residues: CASSIGTGETQYF. Using reference TRBV19 and TRBJ2-5 for the parts outside the CDR3, the full variable domain is DGGITQSPKYLFRKEGQNVTLSCEQNLNHDAMYWYRQDPGQGLRLIYYSQIVNDFQKGDIAEGYSVSREKKESFPLTVTSAQKNPTAFYLCASSIGTGETQYFGPGTRLLVL.

The chain uses TRBV27 and TRBJ2-7; TRBD1 matches 8 bases. J lost 2 bases, V lost 5 bases, and 5 bases had no gene match. The CDR3 runs to 14 residues. In germline, CDR1 is MNHEY, CDR2 SMNVEV (reference sequence). CDR3 sequence (DNA): TGTGCCAGCAGTAACCGGGACAGGACCTACGAGCAGTACTTC. Its translation: CASSNRDRTYEQYF.

The chain carries TRBV4-2 and TRBJ1-2; 7 positions agree with TRBD1. Trimming cost V 1 base and J 0 bases; bases outside gene matches: 2. The CDR3 extends over 15 amino acids. Germline values: CDR1 LGHNA, CDR2 YNFKEQ. This chain's CDR3 is CASSQGTGANYGYTF. CDR3 DNA: TGTGCCAGCAGCCAAGGGACAGGAGCTAACTATGGCTACACCTTC.

This clone has just one count. J is TRBJ1-3 and V is TRBV6-5; TRBD1 agrees at 8 bases. Germline CDR1 MNHEY, CDR2 SVGAGI. V dropped 6 bases and J dropped 10; count of bases not matched to a gene: 5. This CDR3 has 12 amino acids. The CDR3, as DNA: TGTGCCAGCAGCCCCGGGACAGGAACCATATATTTT. Amino acid sequence: CASSPGTGTIYF.

This CDR3 reads CASSAPQPGATYNEQFF. Here the CDR3 DNA reads TGTGCCAGCAGCGCCCCCCAGCCGGGAGCCACCTACAATGAGCAGTTCTTC. This chain connects TRBV11-3 to TRBJ2-1; D might be TRBD2 (6 bases). V was trimmed by 5 bases and J by 2 bases, leaving 19 bases between them. The CDR3 extends over 17 amino acids. Germline-derived CDR1 and CDR2 are SGHNT and YENEEA.

This clone appeared a few times. V and J are TRBV15 and TRBJ1-1; D gene uncertain. Germline CDR1 is LNHNV and CDR2 is YYDKDF (reference sequence). V was pared by 2 bases and J by 3 bases, with 10 bases between. CDR3 length: 14 amino acids. CDR3 sequence reads: CATSRRREDTEAFF. The CDR3 coding sequence is TGTGCCACCAGCAGAAGAAGGGAGGACACTGAAGCTTTCTTT.

The chain combines TRBV7-3 with TRBJ2-1, with a tentative D call TRBD1 (6 bases). V lost 4 bases and J lost 4, with 8 bases in between. CDR3 length equals 13 residues. Germline loops: CDR1 SGHTA, CDR2 FQGTGA. DNA for the CDR3: TGTGCCAGCAGCTGGGACAAATACAATGAGCAGTTCTTC. This encodes CASSWDKYNEQFF.

J is TRBJ1-4 and V is TRBV19; the D gene is possibly TRBD1 (5 bases). V was shortened by 6 bases and J by 4 bases, with 12 bases between the two germline ends. The germline CDR1 and CDR2 sequences are LNHDA and SQIVND (reference sequence). The length of the CDR3 is 14 residues. This chain's CDR3 is CASSGDRSNEKLFF. For the CDR3, the DNA is TGTGCCAGTAGCGGAGACAGAAGTAATGAAAAACTGTTTTTT.

This chain joins TRBV6-6 and TRBJ2-3, with D perhaps matching TRBD1 (5 bases). The ends were cut back, 5 bases at V and 7 bases at J, with 16 bases in the middle. In germline, CDR1 is MNHNY, CDR2 SVGAGI (reference sequence). The CDR3 is made up of 14 amino acids. The CDR3 region is CASSPTTRQYTQYF. The CDR3 region has the DNA TGTGCCAGCAGTCCGACGACCCGACAGTATACGCAGTATTTT.

The chain recombines TRBV7-3 with TRBJ2-1; tentative D call: TRBD2 (5 bases). V lost 4 bases and J 5 bases, leaving 9 bases between the germline ends. Looked up from germline, CDR1 is SGHTA and CDR2 is FQGTGA. The CDR3 has 13 amino acids. The CDR3 reads CASSSPGDNEQFF. The DNA of the CDR3 is TGTGCCAGCAGCTCACCCGGGGACAATGAGCAGTTCTTC.

This clone came up a few times. The chain couples TRBV9 to TRBJ1-1; no definite D call. Germline CDR1 and CDR2: SGDLS and YYNGEE. V dropped 4 bases and J dropped 7 bases, with 14 bases sitting between them. The CDR3 totals 13 residues. The CDR3 protein is CASSPGPGIEAFF. In nucleotides, the CDR3 is TGTGCCAGCAGCCCAGGCCCGGGGATTGAAGCTTTCTTT.

The chain recombines TRBV14 with TRBJ2-3; no clear D. The CDR3 loop spans 15 amino acids. V was clipped by 0 bases and J by 2 bases, with 9 bases between them. Germline V gene sequence: CDR1 SGHDN, CDR2 FVKESK. The chain's CDR3 is CASSQDRQTTDTQYF. CDR3 DNA: TGTGCCAGCAGCCAAGATAGACAAACCACAGATACGCAGTATTTT.